The 10 T cell receptor beta chains reported below all come from one sample, sequenced in a study of blood T cell repertoires in COVID-19. Sequenced by immunoSEQ multiplex PCR; TCRdb stores in-frame clones only, minus some. The table lists 350,000 to 450,000 clones, about 87% of them singletons, with roughly 2.1% in the top ten. The sequenced sample was peripheral blood. These receptors all stem from a woman in her sixties with COVID-19, enrolled during active disease.

The rearrangement joins TRBV24-1 to TRBJ1-2; D unclear. The length of the CDR3 is 13 residues. The V gene lost 4 bases and the J gene lost 8 bases, with 13 bases spanning the gap. Germline V lookup: CDR1 KGHDR, CDR2 SFDVKD. The CDR3: CATSDPRQGGYTF. For the CDR3, the DNA is TGTGCCACCAGTGACCCTCGACAAGGCGGCTACACCTTC.

The chain recombines TRBV4-2 with TRBJ2-3; 7 nucleotides agree with TRBD2. V trimming: 2 bases; J trimming: 6 bases; junction bases outside the gene matches: 11. Germline CDR1 reads LGHNA; CDR2 reads YNFKEQ. CDR3 length: 16 residues. CDR3 DNA sequence: TGTGCCAGCAGCCAATCGACTAGCTTGCAAGGTGATACGCAGTATTTT. Its protein product is CASSQSTSLQGDTQYF.

As concerns this clone: Other DNA sequences in the same sample also yield this CDR3. CDR3: CASRTGGSGANVLTF. The CDR3 DNA follows: TGTGCCAGCAGGACAGGGGGTAGTGGGGCCAACGTCCTGACTTTC. The rearrangement uses TRBV6-5 and TRBJ2-6; 9 bases fit TRBD1. Germline CDR1 is MNHEY and CDR2 is SVGAGI. Trimming cost V 6 bases and J 3 bases; bases outside gene matches: 3. The CDR3 runs 15 residues.

V is TRBV3-1 (or the pseudogene TRBV3-2) and J is TRBJ1-2; 9 bases match TRBD1. The CDR3 loop spans 15 amino acids. CDR1 is LGHDT and CDR2 is YNNKEL in the germline V gene (reference sequence). V lost 4 bases, J lost 7 bases, and 10 bases stayed unmatched. The CDR3 region is CASSPSTGGPIGYTF. CDR3 nucleotide sequence: TGTGCCAGCAGCCCTTCCACAGGGGGCCCTATTGGCTACACCTTC.

This CDR3 is CASSLARGNTEAFF. DNA for the CDR3: TGTGCCAGCAGCTTGGCCAGGGGAAACACTGAAGCTTTCTTT. The chain joins TRBV5-8 to TRBJ1-1; D is possibly TRBD1 (6 bases). The germline CDR1 and CDR2 sequences are SGHTS and YDEGEE. The CDR3 contains 14 residues. The V end was cut by 0 bases, the J end by 2 bases, with 8 bases between.

This sequence joins TRBV5-1 and TRBJ2-3; 10 nucleotides match TRBD2. The germline V gene encodes CDR1 SGHRS and CDR2 YFSETQ. V was pared by 4 bases and J by 8 bases, with 13 bases of the junction left unmatched. CDR3 size: 16 residues. CDR3 sequence reads: CASSLALAGASVTQYF. Here the CDR3 DNA reads TGCGCCAGCAGCCTCGCCCTAGCGGGGGCTTCGGTTACGCAGTATTTT.

In its sample, this clone was seen a few times. The rearrangement joins TRBV28 to TRBJ2-1; D not resolved. Germline CDR1 is MDHEN and CDR2 is SYDVKM. Deletions cut 7 bases from V and 0 bases from J, with 10 bases between. This CDR3 has 14 amino acids. CDR3 nucleotides: TGTGCCAGCAAACTATCAATCTCCTACAATGAGCAGTTCTTC. Encoded protein: CASKLSISYNEQFF.

The rearrangement uses TRBV30 and TRBJ2-5, with TRBD2 matching over 7 bases. CDR3 length: 14 amino acids. The junction had 8 bases not matched to a gene; V was cut back by 2 bases and J by 5 bases. Germline lookup yields CDR1 GTSNPN and CDR2 SVGIG (reference sequence). The CDR3 DNA follows: TGTGCCTGGAGTTTGAAGCGGGGATATGAGACCCAGTACTTC. This translates into CAWSLKRGYETQYF.

The genes are TRBV30 and TRBJ2-2; TRBD2 matches at 9 bases. Germline V CDR1 and CDR2: GTSNPN, SVGIG (reference sequence). Losses at the gene ends were 6 bases for V and 5 bases for J; bases not matched to a gene: 7. The CDR3 is 14 residues long. The DNA for the CDR3 is TGTGCCTGTGCGGGGGGGCATCGGACCGGGGAGCTGTTTTTT. This sequence encodes CACAGGHRTGELFF.

The chain joins TRBV24-1 to TRBJ2-1, with 9 nucleotides matching TRBD2. CDR1 and CDR2 from the germline V gene are KGHDR and SFDVKD. Trimming removed 7 bases from V and 8 bases from J; junction bases left unmatched: 5. The CDR3 extends over 13 amino acids. This CDR3 is CATRAGGNDEQFF. Here the CDR3 DNA reads TGTGCCACCAGAGCGGGGGGCAACGATGAGCAGTTCTTC.